One TCR beta chain is described in this entry. The antigen remains unidentified. These data are taken from a study of OX40 agonist ivuxolimab in advanced cancers. Overall study context: An agonistic human IgG2 monoclonal antibody against OX40 (CD134) was given. Study observations and caveats: At 0.1 to 3.0 mg/kg, clonal expansion of CD4+ and CD8+ blood T cells had occurred by week 6.

Using immunoSEQ multiplex PCR, the repertoire was profiled, and TCRdb retains in-frame clones only, with some absent. The sample shows around 110,000 clones, 90% of them seen only once. The timepoints at which blood was sampled were baseline, cycle 4 day 1, and cycle 7 day 1. The specimen comprised CD4+ or CD8+ T cells sorted from blood, sampled in a trial of the OX40 agonist ivuxolimab. This sequence was found in an adult with an advanced solid tumor such as melanoma, head and neck, liver or kidney cancer.

CDR3 amino acids: CASSYYRGHSSYEQYF. As DNA, the CDR3 is TGTGCCAGCAGCTACTACAGGGGCCACAGCTCCTACGAGCAGTACTTC. The chain links TRBV7-2 to TRBJ2-7, with TRBD1 matching over 7 bases. From germline, CDR1 is SGHTA and CDR2 FQGNSA. The trim removed 4 bases at V and 0 bases at J, leaving 9 bases unmatched. The CDR3 sequence is 16 residues long.